One and the same sample provided the 3 T cell receptor beta chains below, sequenced in a study of T cell repertoires in cytomegalovirus infection. One entry per CDR3 protein results from TCRdb running MiXCR on the reads. The sample lists around 270,000 distinct CDR3 sequences; around 8.7% were seen once. The sequencing sample was made of PBMCs. The source of these receptors is a human donor in good health (CMV status not recorded). Some clones in this sample may be carry-over from other donors' samples.

This chain joins TRBV20-1 and TRBJ2-3, with 7 bases lining up with TRBD2. The ends lost 2 bases at V and 6 bases at J; junction bases unmatched: 5. CDR1 is DFQATT and CDR2 is SNEGSKA in the germline V gene (reference sequence). The CDR3 covers 13 residues. The CDR3 loop is CSARPGGPDTQYF. CDR3 in DNA: TGCAGTGCTAGACCGGGGGGACCGGATACGCAGTATTTT.

This clonotype was recorded many times. The chain joins TRBV7-6 to TRBJ2-7; maybe TRBD2 (6 bases). The CDR3 sequence is 16 residues long. V was shortened by 1 base and J by 7 bases, with 20 bases between the two germline ends. Germline V CDR1 and CDR2: SGHVS, FNYEAQ. CDR3 DNA: TGTGCCAGCAGCTTAGGGGGCGGGATGGCCCCCGCGGAGCAGTACTTC. Amino acid sequence: CASSLGGGMAPAEQYF.

This clonotype was found many times. This chain links TRBV27 with TRBJ2-1; D not resolved. Per germline, CDR1 MNHEY and CDR2 SMNVEV (reference sequence). CDR3 size: 16 residues. The V end lost 2 bases, the J end lost 7 bases, and 18 bases lay between the germline ends. CDR3 DNA sequence: TGTGCCAGCAGTTTAGACGTGGGTCCGTTGGGGAATGAGCAGTTCTTC. This encodes CASSLDVGPLGNEQFF.